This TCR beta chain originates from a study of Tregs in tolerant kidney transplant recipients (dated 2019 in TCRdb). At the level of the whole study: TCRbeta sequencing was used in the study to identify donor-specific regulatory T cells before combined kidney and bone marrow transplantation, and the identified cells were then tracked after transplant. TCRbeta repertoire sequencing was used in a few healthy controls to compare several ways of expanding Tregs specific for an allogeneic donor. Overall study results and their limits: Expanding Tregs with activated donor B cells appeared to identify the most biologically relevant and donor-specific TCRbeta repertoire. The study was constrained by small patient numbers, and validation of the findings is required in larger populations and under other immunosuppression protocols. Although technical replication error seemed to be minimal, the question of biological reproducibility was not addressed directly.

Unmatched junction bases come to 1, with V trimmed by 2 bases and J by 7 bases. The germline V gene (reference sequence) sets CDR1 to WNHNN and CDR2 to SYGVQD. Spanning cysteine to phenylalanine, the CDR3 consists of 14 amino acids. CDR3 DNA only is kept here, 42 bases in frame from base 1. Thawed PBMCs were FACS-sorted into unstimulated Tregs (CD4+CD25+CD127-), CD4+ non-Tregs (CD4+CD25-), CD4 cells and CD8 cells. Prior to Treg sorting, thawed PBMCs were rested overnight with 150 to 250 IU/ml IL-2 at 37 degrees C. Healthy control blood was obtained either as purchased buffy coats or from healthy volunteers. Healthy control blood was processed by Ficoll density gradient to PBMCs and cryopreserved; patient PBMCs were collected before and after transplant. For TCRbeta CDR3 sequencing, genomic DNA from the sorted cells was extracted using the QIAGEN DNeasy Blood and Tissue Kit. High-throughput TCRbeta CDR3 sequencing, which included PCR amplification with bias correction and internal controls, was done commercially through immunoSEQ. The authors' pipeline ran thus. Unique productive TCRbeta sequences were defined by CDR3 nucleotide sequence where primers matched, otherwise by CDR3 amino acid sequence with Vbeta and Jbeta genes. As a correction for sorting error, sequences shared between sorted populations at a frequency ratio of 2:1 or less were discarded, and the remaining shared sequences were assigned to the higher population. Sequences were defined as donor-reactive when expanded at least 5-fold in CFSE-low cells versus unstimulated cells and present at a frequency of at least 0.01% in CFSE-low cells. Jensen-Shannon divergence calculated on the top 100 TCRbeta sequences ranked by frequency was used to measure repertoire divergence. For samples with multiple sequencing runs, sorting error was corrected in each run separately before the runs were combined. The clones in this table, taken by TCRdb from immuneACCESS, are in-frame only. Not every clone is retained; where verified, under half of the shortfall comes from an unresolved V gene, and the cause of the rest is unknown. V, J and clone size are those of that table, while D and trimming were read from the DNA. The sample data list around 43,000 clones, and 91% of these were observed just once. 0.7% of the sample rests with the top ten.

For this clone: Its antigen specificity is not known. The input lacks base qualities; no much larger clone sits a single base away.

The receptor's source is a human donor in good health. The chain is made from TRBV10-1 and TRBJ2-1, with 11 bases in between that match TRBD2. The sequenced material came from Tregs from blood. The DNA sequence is TGCGCCAGCAGTGAGGGACTAGCGGGTAATGAGCAGTTCTTC. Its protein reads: CASSEGLAGNEQFF.